This TCR beta chain was observed in a study of T-cell reconstitution after alpha-beta-depleted transplantation in children. It was with unique molecular identifiers that the TCRbeta library was prepared. TCRdb passed the PCR reads through MiXCR, listing each CDR3 protein once. Of 230,000 or so distinct CDR3 sequences in the sample, more than 7.5% were seen once. The CDR3 spans 15 residues. Trimming took 3 bases from V and 5 from J, leaving 14 bases between them. From germline, CDR1 is SGHRS and CDR2 YFSETQ. This clonotype showed up many times. The chain combines TRBV5-1 with TRBJ2-2; the D gene is possibly TRBD2 (5 bases). The clonotype comes from a human donor who donated a stem cell graft to a child with SCID. Source: PBMCs from the stem cell graft donor, taken from the stem cell graft. The CDR3 bases are TGCGCCAGCAGCTGGGTACTAGGGCGGACCGGGGAGCTGTTTTTT. Residues: CASSWVLGRTGELFF.